The 25 T cell receptor beta chains reported below all come from one sample, sequenced in a study of prognosis after radiotherapy for stage I lung cancer. The authors amplified TCR beta CDR3 from genomic DNA using two-round multiplex PCR. It was primers specific to each TRBV and TRBJ gene that first-round PCR used. TCRdb re-derived calls from the multiplex PCR reads in MiXCR, one entry per CDR3 protein. The sample holds about 12,000 distinct CDR3 sequences, less than 70% seen once. Source: PBMCs, taken before or after stereotactic body radiation therapy (not recorded which). The receptor set was obtained from a donor of 50 years or more with non-small cell lung cancer.

This chain uses TRBV3-1 with TRBJ1-6, with 7 bases matching TRBD1. Germline loops: CDR1 LGHDT, CDR2 YNNKEL (reference sequence). J was trimmed by 11 bases and V by 5 bases; bases with no gene match: 6. The CDR3 runs 13 residues. The CDR3 here is CASSLGGRAPLHF. In DNA form, the CDR3 reads TGTGCCAGCAGCTTAGGGGGCCGCGCACCCCTCCACTTT.

This sequence joins TRBV7-6 and TRBJ1-2; TRBD1 might be the D (6 bases). Trimming took off 4 bases at V and 9 bases at J, with 18 bases between the two ends. Germline CDR1 reads SGHVS; CDR2 reads FNYEAQ. This CDR3 has 14 residues. The CDR3 region is CASSSGQWAGCYTF. The CDR3 nucleotides read TGTGCCAGCAGCTCTGGACAGTGGGCGGGTTGCTACACCTTC. Supplemented by reference TRBV7-6 and TRBJ1-2, the full variable domain reads GAGVSQSPRYKVTKRGQDVALRCDPISGHVSLYWYRQALGQGPEFLTYFNYEAQQDKSGLPNDRFSAERPEGSISTLTIQRTEQRDSAMYRCASSSGQWAGCYTFGSGTRLTVV.

The chain uses TRBV30 and TRBJ2-2; weak D call: TRBD2 (6 bases). Trimming shortened V by 4 bases and J by 5 bases, and 20 bases separated the two germline ends. This CDR3 comprises 16 residues. Germline CDR1 is GTSNPN and CDR2 is SVGIG (reference sequence). DNA for the CDR3: TGTGCCTGGACAACCAAATCAGGGAGGAGGACCGGGGAGCTGTTTTTT. Its translation is CAWTTKSGRRTGELFF.

This clonotype is medium-sized. V and J are TRBV2 and TRBJ2-2; tentatively, D is TRBD1 (6 bases). CDR1 SNHLY and CDR2 FYNNEI come from the germline V gene. This CDR3 is 16 amino acids long. Deletions cut 7 bases from V and 3 bases from J, with 18 bases between. This chain's CDR3 is CASKQGVTLYTGELFF. The CDR3 DNA sequence: TGTGCCAGCAAACAGGGTGTGACCCTATACACCGGGGAGCTGTTTTTT.

About this clonotype itself: Relative to the germline gene, one junction end is altered; a read error may explain this. This sequence joins TRBV6-5 and TRBJ2-6, with D perhaps matching TRBD1 or TRBD2 (5 bases each). The CDR3 length is 12 residues. Germline V gene lookup returns CDR1 MNHEY and CDR2 SVGAGI. CDR3 amino acids: CSSSYGANVLTF. The CDR3 DNA reads TGTTCCAGCAGTTACGGGGCCAACGTCCTGACCTTC.

This clonotype came up many times. The rearrangement links TRBV12-3 or TRBV12-4 to TRBJ1-1, with TRBD1 matching 10 bases. The CDR3 length is 15 residues. J gave up 9 bases and V 5 bases, and 12 bases lay outside the gene matches. The DNA for the CDR3 is TGTGCCAGCAGTAGAGGACAGGGGGTTGGTAGTCAAGCTTTCTTT. This translates into CASSRGQGVGSQAFF.

There are many counts of this clonotype. The CDR3 sequence: CSASRLGFLAAETQYF. The CDR3 DNA is TGCAGTGCTAGTAGGCTCGGTTTTTTAGCGGCTGAGACCCAGTACTTC. The chain employs TRBV20-1 and TRBJ2-5; D possibly corresponds to TRBD2 (6 bases). Germline loops: CDR1 DFQATT, CDR2 SNEGSKA (reference sequence). Deletions cut 3 bases from V and 5 bases from J, with 22 bases between. This CDR3 comprises 16 residues.

The chain employs TRBV5-1 and TRBJ2-2; no clear D. The CDR3 spans 13 residues. CDR1 is SGHRS and CDR2 is YFSETQ in the germline V gene. Trimming removed 9 bases at V and 2 bases at J, with 11 bases between. The CDR3 DNA reads TGCGCCAACCTGGACCCTAACACCGGGGAGCTGTTTTTT. Its translation: CANLDPNTGELFF.

Comments on this clonotype: A far larger clone differs by one base, so this is likely a read error. The rearrangement joins TRBV11-2 to TRBJ2-1, with unresolved D. Judging by the DNA end, TRBJ2-5 fits better; the J call may be wrong. This CDR3 has 15 amino acids. From germline, CDR1 is SGHAT and CDR2 FQNNGV. CDR3: CASSSPWERQDTQYF. The CDR3 bases are TGTGCCAGCAGCTCTCCCTGGGAAAGGCAAGATACCCAGTACTTC.

A remark on this clonotype: This likely came from a read error, as a far larger clone is one base away. V is TRBV6-4 and J is TRBJ2-6, with D possibly being TRBD2 (5 bases). Germline CDR1 is MRHNA and CDR2 is SNTAGT. The CDR3 length is 17 residues. With 11 bases removed from V and 0 bases from J, the gap between germline ends came to 20 bases. The CDR3 here is CAGGVWQVHSGANVLTF. The CDR3 coding sequence is TGTGCCGGAGGAGTATGGCAGGTCCACTCTGGGGCCAACGTCCTGACTTTC.

This rearrangement joins TRBV2 to TRBJ1-5; a possible D gene is TRBD1 (5 bases). V lost 6 bases and J 0 bases, leaving 12 bases between the germline ends. From germline, CDR1 is SNHLY and CDR2 FYNNEI. This CDR3 contains 15 residues. As DNA, the CDR3 is TGTGCCAGCAGGGAGACAGACCATAGCAATCAGCCCCAGCATTTT. It translates to CASRETDHSNQPQHF.

The rearrangement uses TRBV20-1 and TRBJ2-1, with 11 bases matching TRBD2. J was trimmed by 5 bases and V by 3 bases; bases with no gene match: 0. The CDR3 length is 13 residues. Per germline, CDR1 DFQATT and CDR2 SNEGSKA (reference sequence). CDR3 nucleotides: TGCAGTGCTAGGACTAGCGGGAACAATGAGCAGTTCTTC. Translating it yields CSARTSGNNEQFF.

This clonotype is labeled as medium-sized (0.01 to 0.1%). The rearrangement uses TRBV9 and TRBJ2-1; the match to TRBD2 covers 14 bases. V was pared by 0 bases and J by 1 base, with 3 bases of the junction left unmatched. The germline gives CDR1 SGDLS, CDR2 YYNGEE. The CDR3 loop spans 18 amino acids. The CDR3 protein is CASSVEGLAGDSYNEQFF. DNA for the CDR3: TGTGCCAGCAGCGTAGAGGGACTAGCGGGAGATTCCTACAATGAGCAGTTCTTC.

This clonotype was found once. One end of the junction does not line up with germline, which may come from a read error. This sequence joins TRBV28 and TRBJ2-1; 8 nucleotides align to TRBD2. The CDR3 is made up of 13 amino acids. Germline loops: CDR1 MDHEN, CDR2 SYDVKM. The CDR3 here is CASSPGGIDEHSF. CDR3 coding DNA: TGTGCCAGCAGTCCGGGGGGGATCGATGAGCACTCCTTC.

In this sample, this clonotype is medium-sized. The CDR3 loop is CASSPGLAGGLWEQYF. CDR3 bases: TGTGCCAGCAGCCCCGGACTAGCGGGAGGGCTCTGGGAGCAGTACTTC. The chain links TRBV9 to TRBJ2-7; 15 positions match TRBD2. Germline CDR1 SGDLS, CDR2 YYNGEE. The CDR3 has 16 residues. Trimming cost V 4 bases and J 7 bases; bases outside gene matches: 9.

The chain combines TRBV11-3 with TRBJ1-2; D unclear. Germline CDR1 SGHNT, CDR2 YENEEA. This CDR3 comprises 13 residues. Trimming shortened V by 5 bases and J by 5 bases, and 12 bases separated the two germline ends. The CDR3 DNA reads TGTGCCAGCAGCCACGGGGAGGATTATGGCTACACCTTC. Amino acid sequence: CASSHGEDYGYTF. The variable domain in full, completed from reference TRBV11-3 and TRBJ1-2, reads EAGVVQSPRYKIIEKKQPVAFWCNPISGHNTLYWYLQNLGQGPELLIRYENEEAVDDSQLPKDRFSAERLKGVDSTLKIQPAELGDSAVYLCASSHGEDYGYTFGSGTRLTVV.

The table lists this clonotype with a few counts. One base away lies a much larger clone, so this may be a sequencing read error. J is TRBJ2-5 and V is TRBV6-1, with D unclear. Germline CDR1 and CDR2: MNHNS and SASEGT. This CDR3 contains 16 residues. The ends were cut back, 7 bases at V and 2 bases at J, with 20 bases in the middle. CDR3 residues: CASNTSHGIFQETQYF. CDR3 coding DNA: TGTGCCAGCAATACATCCCATGGGATATTTCAAGAGACCCAGTACTTC.

J is TRBJ2-7 and V is TRBV20-1; D is possibly TRBD1 (5 bases). The CDR3 contains 13 residues. V lost 1 base to trimming and J lost 2 bases, with 9 bases between them. CDR1 is DFQATT, CDR2 SNEGSKA, per germline (reference sequence). The CDR3 here is CSARAAGTYEQYF. CDR3 sequence (DNA): TGCAGTGCTAGAGCGGCAGGGACCTACGAGCAGTACTTC.

Remarks on this clonotype: A far larger clone is one nucleotide away, so this likely arose from a read error. The chain has TRBV6-9 and TRBJ1-1; TRBD1 agrees at 7 bases. The CDR3 covers 11 residues. The germline gives CDR1 MNHGY, CDR2 SVAAGI. This CDR3 reads CASIYQGGAFF. In DNA form, the CDR3 reads TGTGCCAGCATTTATCAGGGGGGAGCTTTCTTT.

The CDR3 DNA is TGTGCCAGTAGTACCGGGCCACCTCTTAATTCACCCCTCCACTTT. Protein sequence: CASSTGPPLNSPLHF. The chain employs TRBV28 and TRBJ1-6; D gene uncertain. Trimming removed 9 bases from V and 6 bases from J, with 18 bases in between. This CDR3 comprises 15 residues. Germline V gene data show CDR1 as MDHEN and CDR2 as SYDVKM.

The chain has TRBV7-2 and TRBJ2-2; D is uncertain. The CDR3 loop spans 12 amino acids. Trimming stripped 1 base from V and 9 bases from J, with 6 bases between. Germline V gene lookup returns CDR1 SGHTA and CDR2 FQGNSA. CDR3 protein: CASSLEGRELFF. The CDR3 nucleotides read TGTGCCAGCAGCTTAGAGGGTAGGGAGCTGTTTTTT.

This clonotype is judged medium-sized (0.01 to 0.1%). This sequence joins TRBV6-5 and TRBJ2-7, with 7 bases that match TRBD1. The V gene end was trimmed by 3 bases and the J gene end by 8 bases; junction bases not matched to a gene: 7. CDR1 MNHEY and CDR2 SVGAGI come from the germline V gene. The CDR3 is 13 residues long. CDR3 sequence: CASSYRPGQKQYF. In nucleotides, the CDR3 is TGTGCCAGCAGTTATAGGCCGGGACAGAAGCAGTACTTC.

J is TRBJ1-5 and V is TRBV27; no firm D call. V lost 6 bases, J lost 9 bases, and 21 bases lay in between. There are 15 residues in the CDR3. Germline V gene sequence: CDR1 MNHEY, CDR2 SMNVEV (reference sequence). CDR3 coding DNA: TGTGCCAGCAGCTTGGAAGGTCCAGTGAATTTGCCCCAGCATTTT. Residues: CASSLEGPVNLPQHF.

The chain combines TRBV7-6 with TRBJ2-2, with 8 bases aligning to TRBD1. The CDR3 sequence is 12 residues long. After removal of 8 bases from V and 6 bases from J, the junction contained 2 bases not matched to a gene. Germline V gene sequence: CDR1 SGHVS, CDR2 FNYEAQ. CDR3 DNA sequence: TGTGCCAGCCGACAGGGGTCCGGGGAGCTGTTTTTT. Translation: CASRQGSGELFF.

This sequence joins TRBV7-8 and TRBJ2-7; possible D gene TRBD1, 6 bases. V dropped 3 bases and J dropped 7 bases, with 13 bases sitting between them. Germline CDR1 reads SGHVS; CDR2 reads FQNEAQ. The CDR3 is 13 residues long. In nucleotides, the CDR3 is TGTGCCAGCAGCTTTAATTTAGGGGGTGAGCAGTACTTC. Translation: CASSFNLGGEQYF.